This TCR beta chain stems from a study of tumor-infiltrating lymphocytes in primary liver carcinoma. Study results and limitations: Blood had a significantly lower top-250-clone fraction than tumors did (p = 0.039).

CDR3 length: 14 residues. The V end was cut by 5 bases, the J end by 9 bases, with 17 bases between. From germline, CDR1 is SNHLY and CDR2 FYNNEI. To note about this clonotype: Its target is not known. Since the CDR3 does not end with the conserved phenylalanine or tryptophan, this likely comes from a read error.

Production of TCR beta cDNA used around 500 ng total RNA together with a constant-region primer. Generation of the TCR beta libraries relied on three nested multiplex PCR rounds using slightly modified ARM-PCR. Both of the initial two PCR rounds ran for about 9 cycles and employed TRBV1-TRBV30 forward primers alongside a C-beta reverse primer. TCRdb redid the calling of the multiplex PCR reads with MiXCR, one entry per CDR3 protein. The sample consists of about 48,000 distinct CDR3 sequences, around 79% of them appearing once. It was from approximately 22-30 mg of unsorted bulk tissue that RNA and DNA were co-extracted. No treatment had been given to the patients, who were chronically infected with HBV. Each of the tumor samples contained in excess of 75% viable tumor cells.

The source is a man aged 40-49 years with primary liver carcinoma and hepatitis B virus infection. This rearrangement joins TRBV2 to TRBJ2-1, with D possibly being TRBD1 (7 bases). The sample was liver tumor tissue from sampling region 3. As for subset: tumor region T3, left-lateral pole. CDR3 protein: CASSLREWDSEQFL. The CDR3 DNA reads TGTGCCAGCAGTCTCCGGGAGTGGGACAGTGAGCAGTTCTTA.